The entry below gives a single T cell receptor (beta chain) sequence along with its context. Its antigen is unknown. The data originate from a study of CD8+ T cells in alopecia areata. Treatment noted: oral pan-JAK inhibitor, 5-10 mg twice daily. The authors sorted CD4+ and CD8+ T cells from PBMCs. Study findings and constraints: Alopecia totalis/universalis scalp especially showed more expanded CD8+ clones than normal scalp. Expanded CD8+ clones among the top 100, and scalp clonality, were significantly decreased by tofacitinib. Many expanded lesional clones remained in scalp and blood on tofacitinib.

Extracted from the samples, RNA was reverse transcribed into cDNA to serve as the sequencing template. The method was immunoSEQ multiplex PCR; TCRdb's version includes in-frame clones alone and lacks a portion of them. The sample shows 270,000 or so clones, roughly 64% of them seen only once. CDR3 size: 14 residues. Germline CDR1 SQVTM, CDR2 ANQGSEA. V gave up 4 bases and J gave up 6 bases, with 15 bases separating them. This specimen was CD4+ T cells sorted from blood, taken at week 24, from a patient treated with tofacitinib. The TCR was taken from a human donor with alopecia areata. The V call is TRBV29-1, the J call TRBJ1-4; weak D call: TRBD1 (5 bases). For the CDR3, the DNA is TGCAGCGTTGGCAAAGGGGCCAATTATGAAAAACTGTTTTTT. Amino acid sequence: CSVGKGANYEKLFF.